This is a list of T cell receptor beta chains from one sample in a study of shared clonotypes between healthy human individuals. Using immunoSEQ multiplex PCR, the repertoire was profiled, and TCRdb retains in-frame clones only, with some absent. The table has some 2.4 million clones, roughly 93% seen once; the top ten hold 0.35% to 0.45%. Input material: naive CD4+ T cells from PBMCs. Every receptor here comes from a man younger than 35 in good health. Some clones in this sample may be carry-over from other donors' samples. The CDR3 runs from the conserved cysteine through the conserved F or W. A D gene is named only where the DNA matches it firmly. Clone size is shown for a subset of rows, as once, few, many or a class of expanded clone.

>TRBJ2-3|NA|TRBD2|TRBV18
TGTGCCAGCTCACCACCGAGGACTAGCAGTGGGGCAGATACGCAGTATTTT
CASSPPRTSSGADTQYF
>TRBJ2-7|NA|TRBD1|TRBV28
TGTGCCAGCACTCCGGGACAGGGTTTGACCTACGAGCAGTACTTC
CASTPGQGLTYEQYF
>TRBJ1-5|NA|NA|TRBV18
TGTGCCAGCTCACCTGGGGGGACTAGCAATCAGCCCCAGCATTTT
CASSPGGTSNQPQHF
>TRBJ2-3|NA|NA|TRBV5-1
TGCGCCAGCAGCTTGAGCGGAGGGAGCACAGATACGCAGTATTTT
CASSLSGGSTDTQYF
>TRBJ2-1|NA|TRBD2|TRBV5-1
TGCGCCAGCAGCCAAGTAGCGGGAGGGCCGAATGAGCAGTTCTTC
CASSQVAGGPNEQFF
>TRBJ2-7|NA|TRBD1|TRBV28
TGTGCCAGCAGGTCCCAAGACAGGGTAGGAGAGCAGTACTTC
CASRSQDRVGEQYF
>TRBJ2-7|NA|TRBD2|TRBV2
TGTGCCAGCAGTGTGGGTCTAGCGGGACCCGAGCAGTACTTC
CASSVGLAGPEQYF
>TRBJ1-4|NA|NA|TRBV28
TGTGCCAGCAGCCCTCCGGGAACCTTTGCGGGGGCTAATGAAAAACTGTTTTTT
CASSPPGTFAGANEKLFF
>TRBJ2-5|NA|NA|TRBV10-1
TGCGCCAGCAGTGAATTAGAAGAGACCCAGTACTTC
CASSELEETQYF
>TRBJ1-2|NA|NA|TRBV6-1
TGTGCCAGCAGTGTGGTTGTCAGGGGCTATGGCTACACCTTC
CASSVVVRGYGYTF
>TRBJ1-2|NA|NA|TRBV21-1
TGTGCCAGCAGCACCTTTACCTGGACAGGGAACTATGGCTACACCTTC
CASSTFTWTGNYGYTF
>TRBJ1-2|NA|NA|TRBV30
TGTGCCTGGAGTCAGGCGCCCTACACCTTC
CAWSQAPYTF
>TRBJ2-3|NA|NA|TRBV28
TGTGCCAGCAGTTTCCAGCGGGTGAGCACAGATACGCAGTATTTT
CASSFQRVSTDTQYF
>TRBJ1-6|NA|NA|TRBV28
TGTGCCAGCAAGGGGAATTCACCCCTCCACTTT
CASKGNSPLHF
>TRBJ2-3|NA|NA|TRBV15
TGTGCCACCAGCAGGGGCAAAGATACGCAGTATTTT
CATSRGKDTQYF
>TRBJ1-4|NA|NA|TRBV5-5
TGTGCCAGCAGCTTTAATGAAAAACTGTTTTTT
CASSFNEKLFF
>TRBJ2-2|NA|TRBD2|TRBV5-6
TGTGCCAGCAGCTTTCGGACTAGCGGGAGGCCGAGGGCCGGGGAGCTGTTTTTT
CASSFRTSGRPRAGELFF
>TRBJ2-2|NA|TRBD2|TRBV9
TGTGCCAGCAGCGGGGGAGCGGGGGCGAACACCGGGGAGCTGTTTTTT
CASSGGAGANTGELFF
>TRBJ2-7|NA|TRBD1|TRBV11-3
TGTGCCAGCAGCGTGACAGGGGCCGAGCAGTACTTC
CASSVTGAEQYF
>TRBJ2-1|once|NA|TRBV7-6
TGTGCCAGCAGCTTAGCAGGACTACCCTACAATGAGCAGTTCTTC
CASSLAGLPYNEQFF
>TRBJ2-1|NA|NA|TRBV29-1
TGCAGCGGGACCGGGACTCCCGAGTATAATGAGCAGTTCTTC
CSGTGTPEYNEQFF
>TRBJ2-2|NA|NA|TRBV30
TGTGCCTGGAGTGCTCGGACACCTTTGGGCACCGGGGAGCTGTTTTTT
CAWSARTPLGTGELFF
>TRBJ2-5|NA|NA|TRBV19
TGTGCCAGTAGTGACAGTCAAGAGACCCAGTACTTC
CASSDSQETQYF
>TRBJ2-7|NA|NA|TRBV28
TGTGCCAGCAGTCCCGAATATTACAGGGTATTGGGCGAGCAGTACTTC
CASSPEYYRVLGEQYF
>TRBJ1-1|NA|NA|TRBV10-3
TGTGCCATCAGTGACAGGGGCTCGAGGACTGAAGCTTTCTTT
CAISDRGSRTEAFF
>TRBJ2-5|NA|NA|TRBV19
TGTGCCAGTCGAGACATCCCCGGGGAGACCCAGTACTTC
CASRDIPGETQYF
>TRBJ2-5|NA|NA|TRBV19
TGTGCCAGTAGTATTGGGCCACCCGGGACCCAGTACTTC
CASSIGPPGTQYF
>TRBJ1-2|NA|NA|TRBV7-9
TGTGCCAGCAGCTTAGTCGGCTATGGCTACACCTTC
CASSLVGYGYTF
>TRBJ2-3|NA|NA|TRBV7-9
TGTGCCAGCAGCTTAAATGTACCCGATACGCAGTATTTT
CASSLNVPDTQYF
>TRBJ2-2|NA|NA|TRBV10-1
TGCGCCAGCAGTGAGCTCCTGGGCGGCGCGAGTGGGGAGCTGTTTTTT
CASSELLGGASGELFF
>TRBJ2-7|NA|NA|TRBV9
TGTGCCAGCAGCGTAGCTCCTGGCAGGGGTACCTACGAGCAGTACTTC
CASSVAPGRGTYEQYF